Shown below are 8 T cell receptor beta chains from a single sample sequenced in a study of T-cell memory formation after mild COVID-19. From the 5' RACE reads, TCRdb called clonotypes with MiXCR, one entry per CDR3 protein. Here the sample spans approximately 230,000 distinct CDR3 sequences, roughly 17% being singletons. Sequenced input: PBMCs or a T cell subset sorted from them (not recorded which). The source is a man aged 18 to 29 who had mild COVID-19 (a few samples of this study predate the infection). Cell type and time point are not known.

This clonotype was detected a few times. The V and J genes are TRBV20-1 and TRBJ2-7, with no clear D. Trimming shortened V by 3 bases and J by 0 bases, and 15 bases separated the two germline ends. This CDR3 comprises 15 residues. Per germline, CDR1 DFQATT and CDR2 SNEGSKA (reference sequence). CDR3 loop: CSARVVGPSSYEQYF. The CDR3 DNA follows: TGCAGTGCTAGGGTCGTTGGCCCGAGCTCCTACGAGCAGTACTTC.

The V and J genes are TRBV4-1 and TRBJ2-5; no firm D call. The V gene's germline CDR1 is MGHRA and CDR2 YSYEKL. This CDR3 is 13 amino acids long. The V and J ends lost 3 bases and 2 bases respectively, with 7 bases between them. As DNA, the CDR3 is TGCGCCAGCAGCCATCTTGGGCAAGAGACCCAGTACTTC. Its translation is CASSHLGQETQYF.

The J gene is TRBJ2-2, the V gene TRBV24-1; 7 bases are shared with TRBD1. This CDR3 is built from 17 residues. Germline values: CDR1 KGHDR, CDR2 SFDVKD. The junction had 19 bases not matched to a gene; V was cut back by 12 bases and J by 4 bases. The CDR3 coding sequence is TGTGCCCCTGGGCTTCAGGGGAAGGGGGCCCCCACCGGGGAGCTGTTTTTT. Its translation: CAPGLQGKGAPTGELFF.

This chain joins TRBV7-2 and TRBJ2-7; D remains unclear. This CDR3 is 14 amino acids long. With 1 base removed from V and 3 bases from J, the gap between germline ends came to 10 bases. The germline CDR1 and CDR2 sequences are SGHTA and FQGNSA. In DNA form, the CDR3 reads TGTGCCAGCAGCTTAGACGGGCCCAACTACGAGCAGTACGTC. This encodes CASSLDGPNYEQYV.

This chain links TRBV18 with TRBJ1-1; D is perhaps TRBD1 (6 bases). Trimming removed 0 bases from V and 4 bases from J, with 12 bases in between. Germline V lookup: CDR1 KGHSH, CDR2 LQKENI. CDR3 length equals 15 residues. CDR3 DNA: TGTGCCAGCTCACCACCTGGGGGGCTGCGCACTGAAGCTTTCTTT. Residues: CASSPPGGLRTEAFF.

This chain joins TRBV4-1 and TRBJ2-5, with D tentatively TRBD2 (5 bases). From germline, CDR1 is MGHRA and CDR2 YSYEKL. V lost 0 bases and J 9 bases, leaving 20 bases between the germline ends. The CDR3 length is 16 residues. CDR3 sequence: CASSQDRGFAVGAQYF. The CDR3 DNA reads as TGCGCCAGCAGCCAAGATCGGGGATTCGCGGTTGGAGCCCAGTACTTC.

The gene calls are TRBV7-2 and TRBJ2-3; D is tentatively TRBD1 or TRBD2 (5 bases each). Germline CDR1 reads SGHTA; CDR2 reads FQGNSA. This CDR3 has 13 residues. Trimming cost V 8 bases and J 6 bases, with 15 bases left between them. CDR3 nucleotide sequence: TGTGCCAGCGGGGGAAACTCGGTTGATACGCAGTATTTT. Translated: CASGGNSVDTQYF.

This clonotype was detected only a few times. This chain joins TRBV24-1 and TRBJ1-2, with 7 bases fitting TRBD1. The CDR3 is 13 amino acids. Germline V lookup: CDR1 KGHDR, CDR2 SFDVKD. V shed 6 bases, J shed 4 bases, and the junction held 4 bases outside the gene matches. In DNA form, the CDR3 reads TGTGCCACCAGTTCAGGGGGTACCTATGGCTACACCTTC. Translation gives CATSSGGTYGYTF.